The clone carrying this T cell receptor (beta chain) occurred once. This sample was included in a study of T cells after yellow fever vaccination. TCRdb recomputed calls from the 5' RACE reads with MiXCR, one row per CDR3 protein. Counted here are 300,000 to 400,000 distinct CDR3 sequences, 8.7% occurring once; the ten biggest clones make up 15% to 20%. Trimming cost V 11 bases and J 3 bases; bases outside gene matches: 20. The CDR3 extends over 17 amino acids. The source of this sequence is a man aged 18 to 35 who received the YFV17D yellow fever vaccine. Specimen: PBMCs, collected on the day of the first yellow fever vaccination. This chain joins TRBV12-3 or TRBV12-4 and TRBJ1-1, with 8 positions matching TRBD1. This CDR3 is CAFSGGTGGNLDTEAFF. As DNA, the CDR3 is TGTGCCTTCTCCGGCGGGACAGGCGGCAACCTGGACACTGAAGCTTTCTTT.